Presented here are 6 T cell receptor beta chains from one specimen sequenced in a study of technical replicates of blood from a few donors. Sequencing used immunoSEQ multiplex PCR; TCRdb keeps in-frame clones, though not all of them. The table has 65,000 to 90,000 clones, roughly 94% seen once. The material sequenced was T cells isolated from PBMCs. These receptors were collected from a human donor in good health.

DNA for the CDR3: TGTGCCATCAGTGACCACGGTGGGCGAACTGACTCCTACAATGAGCAGTTCTTC. Residues: CAISDHGGRTDSYNEQFF. The chain carries TRBV10-3 and TRBJ2-1; D not resolved. CDR3 length: 18 amino acids. The germline V and J ends were trimmed by 3 bases and 0 bases, with 18 bases remaining between them. Germline loops: CDR1 ENHRY, CDR2 SYGVKD.

The chain carries TRBV5-1 and TRBJ2-7; no clear D. Germline CDR1 and CDR2: SGHRS and YFSETQ. Trimming took 0 bases from V and 0 from J, leaving 7 bases between them. The CDR3 is 14 residues long. CDR3 protein: CASSLDGTSYEQYF. The CDR3 coding sequence is TGCGCCAGCAGCTTGGACGGTACCTCCTACGAGCAGTACTTC.

The chain joins TRBV7-9 to TRBJ1-2, with D possibly being TRBD1 (6 bases). This CDR3 region has 14 residues. V gave up 6 bases and J gave up 0 bases, with 11 bases separating them. Looked up from germline, CDR1 is SEHNR and CDR2 is FQNEAQ (reference sequence). The CDR3 loop is CASSPTGANYGYTF. The CDR3 region has the DNA TGTGCCAGCAGTCCGACAGGTGCTAACTATGGCTACACCTTC.

The genes are TRBV11-2 and TRBJ2-1, with 8 bases aligning to TRBD2. The CDR3 totals 17 residues. Germline CDR1 is SGHAT and CDR2 is FQNNGV. V was pared by 2 bases and J by 7 bases, with 13 bases of the junction left unmatched. The CDR3 sequence is CASSLNAAGAPRNEQFF. DNA of the CDR3: TGTGCCAGCAGCTTAAACGCAGCGGGGGCTCCGAGGAATGAGCAGTTCTTC.

This rearrangement joins TRBV6-1 to TRBJ1-2, with TRBD1 matching 9 bases. This CDR3 comprises 15 residues. The V segment lost 2 bases and the J segment 8 bases; nucleotides outside the gene matches: 9. Germline CDR1 and CDR2: MNHNS and SASEGT. The CDR3 DNA is TGTGCCAGCAGTGAAAACTGGACAGGGGAGTCGGGCTACACCTTC. This gives the protein CASSENWTGESGYTF.

The rearrangement uses TRBV7-9 and TRBJ2-1, with TRBD2 matching over 7 bases. Per germline, CDR1 SEHNR and CDR2 FQNEAQ (reference sequence). The CDR3 contains 18 residues. With 5 bases clipped from V and 8 bases from J, the junction kept 21 bases outside the gene matches. CDR3 nucleotides: TGTGCCAGCAGCACCCCTCGTTGGGGGGAGGGTTCCCATTATGAGCAGTTCTTC. Translation: CASSTPRWGEGSHYEQFF.